This entry describes one TCR beta chain. V was shortened by 0 bases and J by 5 bases, with 8 bases between the two germline ends. Germline CDR1 SGHTA, CDR2 FQGTGA. The CDR3 is 15 residues long. The sample comes from a study of cytomegalovirus exposure and HLA in healthy donors. Both 60 Vbeta primers and 13 Jbeta primers went into the PCR. Here immunoSEQ multiplex PCR was the method, and the copy in TCRdb shows in-frame clones only, minus some. There are about 110,000 clones in the sample; over 75% occur only once, and around 3.4% lies in the top ten. The source of this sequence is a man in his 60s in good health and CMV-seronegative. This chain joins TRBV7-3 and TRBJ1-6; maybe TRBD1 (5 bases). The material sequenced was PBMCs. The CDR3 DNA reads as TGTGCCAGCAGCTTAACCGGGGGAGATAATTCACCCCTCCACTTT. It encodes CASSLTGGDNSPLHF.